These T cell receptor beta chains were read from a single sample in a study of T cell repertoires in cytomegalovirus infection. One entry per CDR3 protein, called by TCRdb with MiXCR from the reads. This repertoire shows about 300,000 distinct CDR3 sequences, roughly a tenth found once; its top ten account for around 2.4%. Sequencing input: PBMCs. The receptors come from a human donor in good health (CMV status not recorded). Some clones in this sample may be carry-over from other donors' samples. Each CDR3 is given without its conserved first and last residue.

>TRBV6-1|TRBJ2-5
ASSPYNRDQETQY
>TRBV7-8|TRBJ1-6
ASSLAQTGSPPLH
>TRBV14|TRBJ2-3
ASSPPLRWGRTDTQY
>TRBV7-2|TRBJ2-1
ASSLASAGNEQF
>TRBV27|TRBJ1-6
ASSSFSGQGNHSPLH
>TRBV7-9|TRBJ2-2
ASSSSGGGGAGELF
>TRBV7-9|TRBJ1-1
ASSSTQQGAAF
>TRBV12-3/TRBV12-4|TRBJ1-1
ASSGTMNTEAF
>TRBV28|TRBJ2-5
ASSLETSGAAFSQTQY
>TRBV5-5|TRBJ2-5
ASSTSGGIGETQY
>TRBV6-6|TRBJ2-3
ASSYSEGKSTDTQY
>TRBV2|TRBJ2-7
ASSEVDRSSYEQY
>TRBV12-3/TRBV12-4|TRBJ1-1
ASRPGRRITEAF
>TRBV14|TRBJ1-2
ASSLAGGLGGYT
>TRBV2|TRBJ2-1
ASIQAGNEQF
>TRBV6-6|TRBJ2-3
ASSTSGGRADTQY
>TRBV28|TRBJ1-1
ASSLNRGSTEAF
>TRBV20-1|TRBJ2-7
SATRTQVEQY
>TRBV11-3|TRBJ2-1
ASSLQAGVFDEQF
>TRBV19|TRBJ2-1
ASSISGGFAYNEQF
>TRBV18|TRBJ1-1
ASSGTQGSTEAF
>TRBV20-1|TRBJ2-1
SARGGVGPYSYNEQF
>TRBV15|TRBJ2-1
ATSREGGAYNEQF
>TRBV29-1|TRBJ1-3
SARGNPGPNSGNTIY
>TRBV29-1|TRBJ1-4
SVEGPTLGANEKLF
>TRBV28|TRBJ2-6
ASSLRGGGRGSGANVLT
>TRBV28|TRBJ1-5
ASSDRDRERSNQPQH
>TRBV29-1|TRBJ2-5
SVLLGETQY
>TRBV3-1|TRBJ2-2
ASSRGHTGELF
>TRBV20-1|TRBJ1-2
SARARRGNLYGYT
>TRBV6-1|TRBJ2-7
ASSEAYGDSVYEQY
>TRBV20-1|TRBJ2-2
SARVMGGAGELF
>TRBV5-1|TRBJ2-5
ASSSGTVGETQY
>TRBV20-1|TRBJ1-2
SARVANSNYGYT
>TRBV20-1|TRBJ1-2
SASGQTLSNYGYT
>TRBV10-3|TRBJ2-3
AISEGQTTTDTQY
>TRBV23-1|TRBJ2-1
ASSQSGQGLQRTYNEQF
>TRBV11-3|TRBJ2-1
ASSLSGAFYNEQF
>TRBV29-1|TRBJ1-1
SVERDRGLGAF
>TRBV7-2|TRBJ2-3
ASSLADGRADTQY
>TRBV29-1|TRBJ1-1
SVTGGEDTEAF
>TRBV6-6|TRBJ2-2
ASRGGQAITGELF
>TRBV29-1|TRBJ2-6
SVATGSGANVLT
>TRBV5-4|TRBJ2-2
ASSLGSGGPNTGELF
>TRBV6-1|TRBJ1-2
ASSRQNSYGYT
>TRBV5-4|TRBJ2-3
ASSSPGTDTQY
>TRBV12-3/TRBV12-4|TRBJ1-4
ASSSRGGGEKLF
>TRBV6-6|TRBJ2-7
ASSSLRDRVYEQY
>TRBV12-3/TRBV12-4|TRBJ2-2
ASSFSGTLGGELF
>TRBV20-1|TRBJ1-6
SARGPPANSPLH
>TRBV27|TRBJ2-1
ATTPRKAGAPEQF